This TCR beta chain emerged from a study of Graves' ophthalmopathy and Graves' hyperthyroidism. Study overall: Peripheral blood was gathered at first diagnosis, ahead of any treatment whatsoever. Study conclusions and caveats: Blood also contained most of the expanded thyroid clonotypes above 0.001 frequency. Sensitivity reached over 85% and specificity about 81% for a 13-signature model separating ophthalmopathy from stable hyperthyroidism.

V shed 4 bases and J shed 5 bases, with 5 bases lying between them. The germline CDR1 and CDR2 sequences are DFQATT and SNEGSKA (reference sequence). The CDR3 extends over 10 amino acids. This clonotype was picked up a small number of times. No antigen is known for it. Investigators amplified TCR beta CDR3 regions from RNA transcripts. HTBI-primed RT-PCR formed the first round, and a multiplex PCR formed the second. MiXCR was run by TCRdb on the multiplex PCR reads, yielding one entry per CDR3 protein. The table includes 300,000 to 500,000 distinct CDR3 sequences, 15% to 19% detected once. The sequence was collected from a woman aged 18-29 years with stable Graves' hyperthyroidism. The chain combines TRBV20-1 with TRBJ2-5; D gene ambiguous. Sequences were obtained from peripheral blood. CDR3 protein: CSAKKETQYF. DNA for the CDR3: TGCAGTGCTAAAAAGGAGACCCAGTACTTC.